This paragraph covers one T cell receptor beta chain sequence. Original processing notes: Reference gene primer amplification in the assay estimated nucleated cell counts. Assay: immunoSEQ multiplex PCR; the TCRdb copy retains only in-frame clones and omits some. V, J and clone size derive from that table, while D and trimming were established from the DNA sequence. The sample consists of about 58,000 clones, 88% of them appearing once. This sample is drawn from a study of blood T cell repertoires in COVID-19. Background on the study: COVID-19 samples, acute and convalescent, were from the United States, Italy and Spain. PBMCs, B-cell-depleted T cells, or T cells provided the cDNA or gDNA that made up the material.

The CDR3 is 15 residues long. V lost 4 bases and J lost 0; bases outside the gene matches: 5. The V gene's germline CDR1 is MDHEN and CDR2 SYDVKM. The chain recombines TRBV28 with TRBJ2-7; 8 bases are a match to TRBD1. What was sequenced was peripheral blood. This clonotype was sampled from a woman in her sixties or seventies with active COVID-19. CDR3 sequence (DNA): TGTGCCAGCAGTTCCCGGGACAGGAGCTCCTACGAGCAGTACTTC. This gives the protein CASSSRDRSSYEQYF.